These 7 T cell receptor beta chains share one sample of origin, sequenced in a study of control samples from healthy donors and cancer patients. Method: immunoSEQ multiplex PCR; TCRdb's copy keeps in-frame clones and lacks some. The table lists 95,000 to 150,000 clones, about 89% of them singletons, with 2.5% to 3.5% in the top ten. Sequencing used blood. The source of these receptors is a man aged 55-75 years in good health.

The CDR3 spells CASDTGLNSPLHF. The CDR3 region has the DNA TGTGCCAGCGACACAGGACTAAATTCACCCCTCCACTTT. The J gene is TRBJ1-6, the V gene TRBV2, with D possibly being TRBD1 (5 bases). The CDR3 extends over 13 amino acids. The germline V and J ends were trimmed by 8 bases and 7 bases, with 12 bases remaining between them. The germline V gene encodes CDR1 SNHLY and CDR2 FYNNEI.

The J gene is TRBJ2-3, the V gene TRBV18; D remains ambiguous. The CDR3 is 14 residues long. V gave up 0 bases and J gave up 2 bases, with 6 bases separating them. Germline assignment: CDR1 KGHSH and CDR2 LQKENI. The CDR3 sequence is CASSPPSLTDTQYF. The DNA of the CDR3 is TGTGCCAGCTCACCACCGAGTCTCACAGATACGCAGTATTTT.

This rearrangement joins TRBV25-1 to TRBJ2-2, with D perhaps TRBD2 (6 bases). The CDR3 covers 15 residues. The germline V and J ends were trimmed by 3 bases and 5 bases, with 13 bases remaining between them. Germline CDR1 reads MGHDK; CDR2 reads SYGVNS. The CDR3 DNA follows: TGTGCCAGCAGTGACACGAGGGCGGGGACCGGGGAGCTGTTTTTT. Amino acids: CASSDTRAGTGELFF.

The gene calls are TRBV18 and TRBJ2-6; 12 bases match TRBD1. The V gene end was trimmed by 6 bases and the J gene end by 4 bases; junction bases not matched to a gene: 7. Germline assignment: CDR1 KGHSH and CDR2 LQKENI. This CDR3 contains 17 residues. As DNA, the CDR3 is TGTGCCAGCTCCCGAGGGACAGGGGGCTCCGGGGCCAACGTCCTGACTTTC. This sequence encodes CASSRGTGGSGANVLTF. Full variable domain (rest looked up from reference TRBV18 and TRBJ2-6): NAGVMQNPRHLVRRRGQEARLRCSPMKGHSHVYWYRQLPEEGLKFMVYLQKENIIDESGMPKERFSAEFPKEGPSILRIQQVVRGDSAAYFCASSRGTGGSGANVLTFGAGSRLTVL.

Here the CDR3 reads CASYTEGYGYGYTF. CDR3 nucleotides: TGTGCCAGCTACACCGAAGGGTACGGCTATGGCTACACCTTC. The chain couples TRBV3-1 (or the pseudogene TRBV3-2) to TRBJ1-2; D unclear. The V end was cut by 8 bases, the J end by 4 bases, with 17 bases between. Germline-derived CDR1 and CDR2 are LGHDT and YNNKEL (reference sequence). The CDR3 contains 14 residues.

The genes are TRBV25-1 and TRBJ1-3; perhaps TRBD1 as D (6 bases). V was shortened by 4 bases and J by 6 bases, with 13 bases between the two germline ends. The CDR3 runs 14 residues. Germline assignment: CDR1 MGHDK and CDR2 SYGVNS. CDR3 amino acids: CASSGKGGVNTIYF. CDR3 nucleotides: TGTGCCAGCAGTGGGAAAGGGGGGGTAAACACCATATATTTT. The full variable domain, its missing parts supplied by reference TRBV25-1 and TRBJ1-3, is EADIYQTPRYLVIGTGKKITLECSQTMGHDKMYWYQQDPGMELHLIHYSYGVNSTEKGDLSSESTVSRIRTEHFPLTLESARPSHTSQYLCASSGKGGVNTIYFGEGSWLTVV.

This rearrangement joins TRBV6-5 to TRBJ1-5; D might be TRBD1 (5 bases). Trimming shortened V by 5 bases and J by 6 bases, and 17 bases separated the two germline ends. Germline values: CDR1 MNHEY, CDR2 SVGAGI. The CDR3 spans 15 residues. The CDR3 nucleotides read TGTGCCAGCAGTCCTGTAGGACAATTAACTCAGCCCCAGCATTTT. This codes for CASSPVGQLTQPQHF.